This section outlines one TCR beta chain sequence together with its context. Its target is not known. Vbeta (60) and Jbeta (13) primers were used in the PCR. Assay: immunoSEQ multiplex PCR; the TCRdb copy retains only in-frame clones and omits some. The table has roughly 110,000 clones, 80% to 90% seen once. CDR3 size: 14 residues. Germline CDR1 reads SGHRS; CDR2 reads YFSETQ. V was clipped by 7 bases and J by 0 bases, with 14 bases between them. This sample was included in a study of cytomegalovirus exposure and HLA in healthy donors. Study-wide results and caveats: According to the study, roughly 160 TCR beta chains were cytomegalovirus-associated.

Sequencing was done on a sample of PBMCs. This clonotype originated in a man aged 50-59 years in good health and CMV-seronegative. The rearrangement joins TRBV5-1 to TRBJ2-7; tentatively, D is TRBD1 (6 bases). CDR3 coding DNA: TGCGCCAGCGCCCGGACAGCCCCCTCCTACGAGCAGTACTTC. Protein product: CASARTAPSYEQYF.